This record looks at one T cell receptor (beta chain) sequence and its context. Its binding antigen is unknown. No quality values exist for individual bases; no much larger clone is one base distant. Libraries came from PCR. The instrument given in TCRdb is Illumina HiSeq 2500. Unique molecular identifiers were incorporated into TCR beta cDNA libraries to reduce PCR and sequencing biases. Roughly 0.5 million cDNA molecules were obtained per 1 to 10 million input T cells, so each molecule approximated one T cell. The same protocol used for the earlier healthy control dataset was applied to prepare and sequence the patient libraries. Within a given batch, samples were prepared together, multiplexed and sequenced on the same HiSeq lane. The authors processed their data as follows. Raw barcoded reads were processed with MIGEC, discarding single-read molecular identifier groups before consensus assembly and CDR3 extraction. VDJtools was used for post-analysis of the clonotype tables, and diversity was normalized by down-sampling every dataset to the size of the smallest sample. Repertoire overlap clustering matched CDR3 amino acid but not nucleotide sequences to correct batch-related cross-sample contamination. Using fastp at Q25 and MiXCR, TCRdb reprocessed the public reads and kept productive beta chains. Each CDR3 protein gets just one entry, which takes the most common genes and DNA from the rows behind it. The V and J calls and clone size are TCRdb's, not the authors'. Within this sample are under 900,000 distinct CDR3 sequences, with roughly half of them counted one time only. 4.6% of the sample is held by the ten biggest clonotypes.

To demonstrate the VDJtools post-analysis software, the study profiled TCR beta repertoires from the peripheral blood of some 13 young patients with multiple sclerosis. Multiple sclerosis patients were children and adolescents aged roughly 6 to 15 years. This specimen belongs to a study of post-analysis software for immune sequencing data (dated by TCRdb to 2013 to 2016). Background for the entire study: The recorded disease courses included relapsing-remitting, secondary progressive and progressive-relapsing multiple sclerosis, and some patients had no subtype annotation. The patient repertoires were compared against around eleven previously published healthy control repertoires obtained from donors aged about 6 to 28 years. A subset of samples was prepared in parallel using single-end sample barcoding, then pooled and co-amplified after Illumina adapter ligation.

Summary of the overall study and its limitations: The control group was slightly older than the multiple sclerosis patient group. Multiple sclerosis patients had significantly lower normalized Chao1 diversity than controls, a result that suggests substantial peripheral T-cell clonal expansion. Four to six TRBV segments, including TRBV5-6, TRBV5-1 and TRBV20-1, were significantly more frequent in patients than controls. When samples were clustered directly using the F measure, samples prepared in the same batch co-clustered strongly, which prompted a batch-effect correction.

Via the germline V gene, CDR1 is SGHTA and CDR2 FQGNSA. The CDR3 spans 16 residues, from the cysteine through the phenylalanine. Just the 48-base CDR3 DNA is kept, in frame starting at base 1. The sequence links TRBV7-2 to TRBJ2-7, with 8 junctional bases fitting TRBD2. The end of the DNA aligns better with TRBJ2-5, so the J call may be wrong. The source material was blood. This receptor was taken from a girl aged 5-17 years with multiple sclerosis. The bases read TGTGCCAGCAGCTCAGTTAGCGGGGCTCGATTGGAGACCCAGTACTTC. This gives the protein CASSSVSGARLETQYF.